The clone carrying this T cell receptor (beta chain) was picked up a small number of times. The assay was immunoSEQ multiplex PCR, and TCRdb's table has in-frame clones only and misses some. In the table there are about 7,900 clones, about 80% of which are singletons. The germline V and J ends were trimmed by 4 bases and 8 bases, with 12 bases remaining between them. Germline V gene lookup returns CDR1 SGHNT and CDR2 YENEEA. This CDR3 spans 13 amino acids. The record originates from a study of tumor T cells in aggressive B-cell lymphoma. The rearrangement joins TRBV11-3 to TRBJ2-1; a weak D match, TRBD2 (6 bases). This receptor was obtained from an adult with diffuse large B cell lymphoma. The sample taken for sequencing was tumor tissue. CDR3 coding DNA: TGTGCCAGCAGCTGGGACTTTGGATATGAGCAGTTCTTC. This codes for CASSWDFGYEQFF. Complete variable domain (other parts from reference TRBV11-3 and TRBJ2-1): EAGVVQSPRYKIIEKKQPVAFWCNPISGHNTLYWYLQNLGQGPELLIRYENEEAVDDSQLPKDRFSAERLKGVDSTLKIQPAELGDSAVYLCASSWDFGYEQFFGPGTRLTVL.